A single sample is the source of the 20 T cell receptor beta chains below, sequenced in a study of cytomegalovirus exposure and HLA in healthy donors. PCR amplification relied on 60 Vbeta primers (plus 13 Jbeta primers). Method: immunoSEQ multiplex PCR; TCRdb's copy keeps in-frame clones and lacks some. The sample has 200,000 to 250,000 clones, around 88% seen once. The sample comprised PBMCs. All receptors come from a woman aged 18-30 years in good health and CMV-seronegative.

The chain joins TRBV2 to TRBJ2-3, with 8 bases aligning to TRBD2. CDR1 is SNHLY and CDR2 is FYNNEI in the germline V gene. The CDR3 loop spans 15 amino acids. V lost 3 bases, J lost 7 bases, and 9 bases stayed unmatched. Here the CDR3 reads CASSDDGGASYTQYF. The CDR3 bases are TGTGCCAGCAGTGACGACGGGGGGGCAAGTTATACGCAGTATTTT.

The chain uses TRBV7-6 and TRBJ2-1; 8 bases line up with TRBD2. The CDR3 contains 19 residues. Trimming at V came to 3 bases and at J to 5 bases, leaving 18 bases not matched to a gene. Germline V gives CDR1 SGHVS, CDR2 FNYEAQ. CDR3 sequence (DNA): TGTGCCAGCAGCTTTCTAGGAAGGAGCGGGGGTTTAATGGACAATGAGCAGTTCTTC. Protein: CASSFLGRSGGLMDNEQFF.

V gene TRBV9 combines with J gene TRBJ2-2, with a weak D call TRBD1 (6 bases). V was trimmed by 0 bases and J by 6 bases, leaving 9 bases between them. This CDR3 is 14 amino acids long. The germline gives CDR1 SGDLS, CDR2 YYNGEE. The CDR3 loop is CASSVEGDPGELFF. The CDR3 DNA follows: TGTGCCAGCAGCGTAGAGGGGGATCCCGGGGAGCTGTTTTTT.

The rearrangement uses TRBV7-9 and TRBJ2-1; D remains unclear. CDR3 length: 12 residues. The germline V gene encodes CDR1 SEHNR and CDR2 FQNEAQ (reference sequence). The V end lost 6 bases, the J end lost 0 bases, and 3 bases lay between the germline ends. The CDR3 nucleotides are TGTGCCAGCAGTCTCTCCTACAATGAGCAGTTCTTC. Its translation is CASSLSYNEQFF.

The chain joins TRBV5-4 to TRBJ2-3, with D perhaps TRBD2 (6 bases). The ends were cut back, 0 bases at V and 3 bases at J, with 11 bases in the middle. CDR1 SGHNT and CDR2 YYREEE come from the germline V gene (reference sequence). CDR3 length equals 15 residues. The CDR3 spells CASSLGGLGTDTQYF. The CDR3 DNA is TGTGCCAGCAGCTTGGGGGGACTGGGGACAGATACGCAGTATTTT.

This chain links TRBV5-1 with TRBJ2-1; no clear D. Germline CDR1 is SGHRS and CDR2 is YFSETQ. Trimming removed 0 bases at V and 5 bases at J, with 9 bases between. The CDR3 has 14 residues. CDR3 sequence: CASSLALLNNEQFF. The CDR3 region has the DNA TGCGCCAGCAGCTTGGCCTTACTCAACAATGAGCAGTTCTTC.

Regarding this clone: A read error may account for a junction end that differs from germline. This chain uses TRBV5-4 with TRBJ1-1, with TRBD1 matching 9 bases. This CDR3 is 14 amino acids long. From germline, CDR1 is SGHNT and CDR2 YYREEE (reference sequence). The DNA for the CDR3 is TGTGCCAGCAGCAGCCGGGACAGGGACACTGGAGCTTTCTTT. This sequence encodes CASSSRDRDTGAFF. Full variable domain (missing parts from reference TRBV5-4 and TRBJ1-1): ETGVTQSPTHLIKTRGQQVTLRCSSQSGHNTVSWYQQALGQGPQFIFQYYREEENGRGNFPPRFSGLQFPNYSSELNVNALELDDSALYLCASSSRDRDTGAFFGQGTRLTVV.

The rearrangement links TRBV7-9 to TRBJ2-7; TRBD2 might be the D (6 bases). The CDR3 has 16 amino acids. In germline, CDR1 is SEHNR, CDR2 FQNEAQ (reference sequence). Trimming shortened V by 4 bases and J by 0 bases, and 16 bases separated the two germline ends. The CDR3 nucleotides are TGTGCCAGCAGCTACGGAGGGCTTCTAGGCTCCTACGAGCAGTACTTC. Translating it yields CASSYGGLLGSYEQYF.

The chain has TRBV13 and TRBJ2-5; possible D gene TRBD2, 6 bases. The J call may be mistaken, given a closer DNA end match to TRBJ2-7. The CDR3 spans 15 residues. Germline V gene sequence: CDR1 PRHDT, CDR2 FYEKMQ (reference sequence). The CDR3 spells CASSLLRGRSYEQYF. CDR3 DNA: TGTGCCAGCAGCTTATTGCGGGGCCGCTCCTACGAGCAGTACTTC.

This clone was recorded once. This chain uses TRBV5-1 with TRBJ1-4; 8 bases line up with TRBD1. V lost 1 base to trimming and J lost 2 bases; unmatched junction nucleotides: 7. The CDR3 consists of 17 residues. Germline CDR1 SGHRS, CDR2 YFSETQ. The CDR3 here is CASSLSYRGGTNEKLFF. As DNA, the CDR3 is TGCGCCAGCAGCTTGTCGTACAGGGGGGGCACTAATGAAAAACTGTTTTTT.

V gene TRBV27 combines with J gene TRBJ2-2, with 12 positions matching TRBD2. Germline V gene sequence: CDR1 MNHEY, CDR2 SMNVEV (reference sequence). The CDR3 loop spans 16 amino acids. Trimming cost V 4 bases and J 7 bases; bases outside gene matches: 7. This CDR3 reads CASSSGGLAGVGELFF. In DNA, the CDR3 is TGTGCCAGCAGTTCTGGGGGACTAGCGGGTGTCGGGGAGCTGTTTTTT.

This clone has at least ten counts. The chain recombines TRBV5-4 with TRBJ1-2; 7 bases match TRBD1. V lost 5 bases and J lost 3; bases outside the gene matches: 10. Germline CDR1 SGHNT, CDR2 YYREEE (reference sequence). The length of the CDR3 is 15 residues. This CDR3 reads CASSFGGQQYYGYTF. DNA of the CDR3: TGTGCCAGCAGTTTCGGGGGACAGCAATACTATGGCTACACCTTC.

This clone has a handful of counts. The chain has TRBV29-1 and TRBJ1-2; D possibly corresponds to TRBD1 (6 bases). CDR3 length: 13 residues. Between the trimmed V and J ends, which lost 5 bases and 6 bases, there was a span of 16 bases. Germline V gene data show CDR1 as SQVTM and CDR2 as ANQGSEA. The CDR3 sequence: CSVQSSQGNGYTF. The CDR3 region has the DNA TGCAGCGTTCAAAGTTCACAGGGCAATGGCTACACCTTC.

CDR3 coding DNA: TGTGCCACGCACACAGGGGTCCCCTACGAGCAGTACTTC. Its translation: CATHTGVPYEQYF. The rearrangement links TRBV6-5 to TRBJ2-7; 7 bases map to TRBD1. Germline CDR1 and CDR2: MNHEY and SVGAGI. V gave up 10 bases and J gave up 2 bases; unmatched junction bases: 8. CDR3 size: 13 residues.

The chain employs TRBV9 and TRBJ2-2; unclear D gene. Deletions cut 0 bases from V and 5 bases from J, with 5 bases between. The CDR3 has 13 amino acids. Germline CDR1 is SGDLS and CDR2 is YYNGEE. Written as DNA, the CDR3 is TGTGCCAGCAGCGTAGCGGTTACCGGGGAGCTGTTTTTT. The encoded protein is CASSVAVTGELFF.

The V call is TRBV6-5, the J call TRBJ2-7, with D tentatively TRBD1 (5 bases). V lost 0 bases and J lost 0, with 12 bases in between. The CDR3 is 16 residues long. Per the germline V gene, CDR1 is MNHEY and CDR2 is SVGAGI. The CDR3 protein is CASSYSTWQGSYEQYF. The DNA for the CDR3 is TGTGCCAGCAGTTACTCGACTTGGCAGGGCTCCTACGAGCAGTACTTC.

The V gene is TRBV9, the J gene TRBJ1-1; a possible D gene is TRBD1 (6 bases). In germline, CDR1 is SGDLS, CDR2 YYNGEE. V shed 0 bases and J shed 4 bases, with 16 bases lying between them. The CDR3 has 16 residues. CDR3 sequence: CASSVGSPLGGTEAFF. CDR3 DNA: TGTGCCAGCAGCGTAGGATCCCCTCTAGGGGGCACTGAAGCTTTCTTT.

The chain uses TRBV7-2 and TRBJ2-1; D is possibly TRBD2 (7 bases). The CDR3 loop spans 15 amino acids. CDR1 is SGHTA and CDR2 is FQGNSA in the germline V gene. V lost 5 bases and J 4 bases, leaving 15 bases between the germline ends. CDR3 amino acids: CASSKEGGLYNEQFF. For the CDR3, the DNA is TGTGCCAGCAGCAAAGAGGGGGGGTTGTACAATGAGCAGTTCTTC. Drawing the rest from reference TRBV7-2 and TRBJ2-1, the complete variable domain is GAGVSQSPSNKVTEKGKDVELRCDPISGHTALYWYRQSLGQGLEFLIYFQGNSAPDKSGLPSDRFSAERTGGSVSTLTIQRTQQEDSAVYLCASSKEGGLYNEQFFGPGTRLTVL.

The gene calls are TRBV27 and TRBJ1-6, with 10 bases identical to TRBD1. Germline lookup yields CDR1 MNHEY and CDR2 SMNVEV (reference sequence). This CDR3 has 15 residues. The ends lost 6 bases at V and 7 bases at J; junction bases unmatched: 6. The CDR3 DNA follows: TGTGCCAGCAGCCTATCGGGACAGGGGAATTCACCCCTCCACTTT. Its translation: CASSLSGQGNSPLHF.

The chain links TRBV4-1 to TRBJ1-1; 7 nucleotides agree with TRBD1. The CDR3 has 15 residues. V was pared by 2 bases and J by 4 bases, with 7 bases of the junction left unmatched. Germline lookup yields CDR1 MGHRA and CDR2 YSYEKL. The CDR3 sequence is CASSQTDRESTEAFF. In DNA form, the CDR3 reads TGCGCCAGCAGCCAAACCGACAGGGAGAGCACTGAAGCTTTCTTT.